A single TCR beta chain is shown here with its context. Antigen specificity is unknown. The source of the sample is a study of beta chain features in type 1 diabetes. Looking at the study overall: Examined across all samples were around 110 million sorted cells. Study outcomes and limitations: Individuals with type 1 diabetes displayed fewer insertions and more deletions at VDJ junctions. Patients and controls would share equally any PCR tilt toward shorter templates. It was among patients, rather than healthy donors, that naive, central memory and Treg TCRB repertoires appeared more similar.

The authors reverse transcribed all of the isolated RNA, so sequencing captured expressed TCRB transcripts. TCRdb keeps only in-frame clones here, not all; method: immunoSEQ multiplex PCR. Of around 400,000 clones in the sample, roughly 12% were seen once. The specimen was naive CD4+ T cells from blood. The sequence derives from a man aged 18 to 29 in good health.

As DNA, the CDR3 is TGTGCCAGCAGTTCACCGACAGGGGTGTCAAAGCACGAGCAGTACTTC. Translated: CASSSPTGVSKHEQYF. V and J are TRBV27 and TRBJ2-7; 8 bases map to TRBD1. Losses at the gene ends were 4 bases for V and 5 bases for J; bases not matched to a gene: 13. Per the germline V gene, CDR1 is MNHEY and CDR2 is SMNVEV (reference sequence). The CDR3 is 16 residues long.